Listed below are T cell receptor beta chains from one sample, sequenced in a study of cytomegalovirus exposure and HLA in healthy donors. TCRdb keeps only in-frame clones here, not all; method: immunoSEQ multiplex PCR. Of 200,000 or so clones listed, less than 90% were seen once; the top ten hold over 0.2%. The sequenced material came from PBMCs. The source of these receptors is a girl in the first two years of life in good health and CMV-seronegative. The CDR3 runs from the conserved cysteine through the conserved F or W. D genes are given only for firm matches. The listing skips clone size in some rows; elsewhere it reads once, few, many or a size class.

>once|TRBV10-3|-|TRBJ1-5
CAISEVTGKGQPQHF
TGTGCCATCAGTGAGGTCACAGGGAAGGGTCAGCCCCAGCATTTT
>-|TRBV5-1|-|TRBJ2-1
CASSPGRGAHEQFF
TGCGCCAGCAGCCCTGGCCGGGGGGCCCATGAGCAGTTCTTC
>-|TRBV9|TRBD2|TRBJ2-5
CASSVATSGGPEVETQYF
TGTGCCAGCAGCGTAGCGACTAGCGGGGGCCCGGAGGTAGAGACCCAGTACTTC
>-|TRBV5-8|-|TRBJ1-5
CASSLSPNQPQHF
TGTGCCAGCAGCTTGTCCCCAAATCAGCCCCAGCATTTT
>few|TRBV19|TRBD2|TRBJ2-1
CASRSGGSYNEQFF
TGTGCCAGTAGGAGCGGGGGCAGTTACAATGAGCAGTTCTTC
>-|TRBV7-3|-|TRBJ2-6
CASSLNGQLSGANVLTF
TGTGCCAGCAGCCTCAACGGACAACTCTCTGGGGCCAACGTCCTGACTTTC
>-|TRBV7-9|-|TRBJ1-6
CASSPLGGPYDYSPLHF
TGTGCCAGCAGCCCCCTGGGGGGTCCCTACGACTATTCACCCCTCCACTTT
>-|TRBV7-2|TRBD2|TRBJ2-1
CASSLSSASGRINEQFF
TGTGCCAGCAGCTTATCGTCCGCTAGCGGGAGGATCAATGAGCAGTTCTTC
>-|TRBV7-2|-|TRBJ2-3
CASSYLGVDTQYF
TGTGCCAGCAGCTACTTAGGAGTCGATACGCAGTATTTT
>-|TRBV6-1|TRBD1|TRBJ1-4
CASSDRTGNEKLFF
TGTGCCAGCAGTGACAGGACAGGGAATGAAAAACTGTTTTTT
>-|TRBV19|TRBD1|TRBJ2-2
CASSNIPPYRGTGELFF
TGTGCCAGTAGTAACATCCCTCCCTACAGGGGAACCGGGGAGCTGTTTTTT
>-|TRBV5-4|TRBD2|TRBJ2-2
CASSPGTRVNTGELFF
TGTGCCAGCAGCCCCGGGACTAGGGTAAACACCGGGGAGCTGTTTTTT
>-|TRBV7-7|-|TRBJ2-1
CASSHGANEQFF
TGCGCCAGCAGCCATGGGGCTAATGAGCAGTTCTTC
>-|TRBV5-1|TRBD1|TRBJ2-2
CASSPGQVTGELFF
TGCGCCAGCAGCCCTGGACAGGTCACCGGGGAGCTGTTTTTT
>-|TRBV4-2|TRBD2|TRBJ2-5
CASSQGVGGGFQETQYF
TGTGCCAGCAGCCAAGGCGTCGGCGGGGGATTCCAAGAGACCCAGTACTTC
>-|TRBV11-2|TRBD1|TRBJ2-1
CASSRRTGKEYEQFF
TGTGCCAGCAGCCGCCGGACAGGGAAGGAGTATGAGCAGTTCTTC
>few|TRBV29-1|-|TRBJ2-5
CSVEVTGTMKTQYF
TGCAGCGTTGAAGTGACAGGAACTATGAAGACCCAGTACTTC
>-|TRBV15|-|TRBJ2-1
CATSRESGQSHPTYNEQFF
TGTGCCACCAGCAGAGAGTCCGGACAGAGCCACCCAACCTACAATGAGCAGTTCTTC
>-|TRBV27|-|TRBJ1-5
CASSFQGNQPQHF
TGTGCCAGCAGTTTTCAGGGAAATCAGCCCCAGCATTTT
>-|TRBV4-1|TRBD2|TRBJ2-5
CASSPYGRLAGGRRETQYF
TGCGCCAGCAGCCCGTACGGGCGACTAGCGGGGGGCCGGAGAGAGACCCAGTACTTC
>-|TRBV6-6|TRBD1|TRBJ2-3
CASSRTGSDTQYF
TGTGCCAGCAGTCGGACAGGGTCAGATACGCAGTATTTT
>-|TRBV30|-|TRBJ2-3
CAWKRDSYTDTQYF
TGTGCCTGGAAACGGGACTCTTACACAGATACGCAGTATTTT
>-|TRBV19|TRBD2|TRBJ2-1
CASRLAGANEQFF
TGTGCCAGTAGACTAGCGGGAGCCAATGAGCAGTTCTTC
>-|TRBV9|-|TRBJ1-1
CASSVGYRPEKAFF
TGTGCCAGCAGCGTAGGGTACAGACCCGAAAAAGCTTTCTTT
>once|TRBV5-6|-|TRBJ2-7
CASSFGRTAAYEQYF
TGTGCCAGCAGCTTTGGTCGTACAGCGGCCTACGAGCAGTACTTC
>once|TRBV15|TRBD1|TRBJ1-3
CATSRDRGTGGGNTIYF
TGTGCCACCAGCAGAGATCGGGGGACAGGGGGCGGAAACACCATATATTTT
>-|TRBV2|-|TRBJ1-2
CASSNLQGNYGYTF
TGTGCCAGCAGCAATCTACAGGGCAACTATGGCTACACCTTC
>-|TRBV6-1|TRBD2|TRBJ2-3
CASSDRKGLAGGPTDTQYF
TGTGCCAGCAGTGACAGAAAGGGACTAGCGGGAGGGCCCACAGATACGCAGTATTTT
>-|TRBV9|TRBD1|TRBJ1-5
CASSGAGTGDQPQHF
TGTGCCAGCAGCGGCGCTGGGACAGGAGATCAGCCCCAGCATTTT
>-|TRBV23-1|-|TRBJ2-7
CASSQFDPLRYEQYF
TGCGCCAGCAGTCAATTCGACCCCTTGCGGTACGAGCAGTACTTC
>-|TRBV4-2|TRBD2|TRBJ2-3
CASSQVSGMADTQYF
TGTGCCAGCAGCCAAGTAAGCGGGATGGCAGATACGCAGTATTTT
>-|TRBV9|TRBD1|TRBJ2-1
CASSRGDRYNEQFF
TGTGCCAGCAGTCGTGGGGACAGGTACAATGAGCAGTTCTTC
>-|TRBV7-9|TRBD2|TRBJ2-1
CASSLPVGGGHEQFF
TGTGCCAGCAGCTTACCCGTCGGGGGGGGGCATGAGCAGTTCTTC
>-|TRBV9|-|TRBJ1-2
CASSASTTGTHYGYTF
TGTGCCAGCAGCGCTTCGACTACAGGGACGCACTATGGCTACACCTTC
>-|TRBV5-1|-|TRBJ2-4
CASSFGGIAKNIQYF
TGCGCCAGCAGCTTCGGCGGGATAGCCAAAAACATTCAGTACTTC
>-|TRBV5-1|TRBD2|TRBJ2-3
CASSTPSGRFTDTQYF
TGCGCCAGCAGCACCCCTAGCGGGAGGTTCACGGATACGCAGTATTTT
>-|TRBV11-2|TRBD1|TRBJ1-1
CASSRDRGEAFF
TGTGCCAGCAGCCGCGACAGGGGAGAAGCTTTCTTT
>-|TRBV2|TRBD1|TRBJ2-7
CATTARQGRYEQYF
TGTGCCACCACTGCGAGACAGGGGCGCTACGAGCAGTACTTC
>-|TRBV9|-|TRBJ1-1
CASSPRVQVTHTEAFF
TGTGCCAGCAGCCCCCGCGTGCAGGTTACCCACACTGAAGCTTTCTTT
>-|TRBV30|TRBD2|TRBJ2-7
CAWSQGGVEQYF
TGTGCCTGGAGTCAGGGAGGGGTCGAGCAGTACTTC
>-|TRBV5-3|-|TRBJ1-6
CARSSPLSRERYKDNSPLHF
TGTGCCAGAAGCTCCCCACTCTCCAGGGAAAGATATAAAGATAATTCACCCCTCCACTTT
>-|TRBV15|-|TRBJ1-2
CATSYDFSYGYTF
TGTGCCACCAGTTACGACTTTTCTTATGGCTACACCTTC
>-|TRBV6-5|-|TRBJ1-4
CASSLRQFGKLFF
TGTGCCAGCAGCCTTAGACAGTTTGGGAAACTGTTTTTT
>-|TRBV7-6|-|TRBJ1-1
CASSRGAFF
TGTGCCAGCAGCCGAGGGGCTTTCTTT
>-|TRBV4-1|-|TRBJ2-5
CASSLGPGETQYF
TGCGCCAGCAGCCTTGGACCGGGGGAGACCCAGTACTTC
>-|TRBV4-1|TRBD2|TRBJ2-7
CASSPRTSRTYEQYF
TGCGCCAGCAGCCCCCGGACTAGTCGCACCTACGAGCAGTACTTC
>-|TRBV4-1|-|TRBJ1-1
CASSQVGKGELEAFF
TGCGCCAGCAGCCAGGTCGGGAAGGGGGAACTTGAAGCTTTCTTT